The clone carrying this T cell receptor (beta chain) was counted many times. Its antigen is currently unknown. This sample was taken from a study of molecular identifiers for immune sequencing clone quantification. This CDR3 contains 15 residues. The V gene end was trimmed by 3 bases and the J gene end by 2 bases; junction bases not matched to a gene: 7. Germline CDR1 reads MDHEN; CDR2 reads SYDVKM. Preparation of the bulk TCR libraries relied on previously described methods and listed TCR primers. Each CDR3 protein gets one entry after TCRdb re-called the PCR reads with MiXCR. The sample includes about 640,000 distinct CDR3 sequences, nearly 20% of them seen just once. Study-level points and caveats: Over 97% of effector molecules, but under 1% in naive cells, were held by clones with more than 20 RNA copies.

Naive CD8 library inputs spanned about 17,000 to 1,100,000 sorted cells and 10%, 30% or 50% RNA. For naive CD8 T cells, sorting used the CD8+CD4-CCR7+CD45RA+ phenotype. V is TRBV28 and J is TRBJ2-7, with TRBD1 matching over 7 bases. Sequencing input: naive CD8+ T cells from blood, with Jurkat cell RNA spiked in. The subset was: FACS-sorted CD8+CD4-CCR7+CD45RA+ naive T cells. This sequence was found in a human donor in good health. Some libraries in this study had Jurkat cell RNA spiked in. The DNA for the CDR3 is TGTGCCAGCAGTTTTAGGGGGCTCTTGACCTACGAGCAGTACTTC. It encodes CASSFRGLLTYEQYF. Supplemented by reference TRBV28 and TRBJ2-7, the full variable domain reads DVKVTQSSRYLVKRTGEKVFLECVQDMDHENMFWYRQDPGLGLRLIYFSYDVKMKEKGDIPEGYSVSREKKERFSLILESASTNQTSMYLCASSFRGLLTYEQYFGPGTRLTVT.